Sequencing of this TCR beta chain was carried out in a study of T-cell memory formation after mild COVID-19. Broader study findings: Cross-reactive memory appears to have joined, as suggested by some responding clones showing up in pre-infection memory. Day 15 to 85 contracting clones showed balanced CD4/CD8; day 15 to 37 expanders favored CD4+.

UMIs and sample barcodes were carried by the TCR alpha and TCR beta cDNA libraries that 5'RACE produced using constant-segment primers. MiXCR, run by TCRdb on the 5' RACE reads, gives a single entry per CDR3 protein. The data show 300,000 to 350,000 distinct CDR3 sequences, 14% seen once. This clonotype was picked up one time. Its target is not known. This clonotype was obtained from a man between 18 and 35 years old who had mild COVID-19 (a few samples of this study predate the infection). Cell type and time point are not known. Sequenced material: PBMCs or a T cell subset sorted from them (not recorded which).

This CDR3 reads CASRLGHLNSPLHF. The CDR3 bases are TGTGCCAGCAGATTAGGACACCTTAATTCACCCCTCCACTTT. The chain joins TRBV6-1 to TRBJ1-6; D might be TRBD1 (5 bases). Germline V gene data show CDR1 as MNHNS and CDR2 as SASEGT. The CDR3 loop spans 14 amino acids. The germline V and J ends were trimmed by 6 bases and 6 bases, with 12 bases remaining between them.